This T cell receptor beta chain was recovered during a study of identical twins (dated by TCRdb to the mid-2010s). Context from the whole study: The study deep-sequenced TCR alpha and beta repertoires from monozygotic twins, unrelated adults of various ages and cord blood to test whether fetal clonotypes persist. Replicate twin experiments were performed at different times using different library preparation protocols to rule out contamination.

The library was prepared using 5' RACE. The instrument was an Illumina HiSeq 2000. Template switching introduced a universal primer binding site; the final cDNA contained a unique molecular identifier, enabling accurate counting of TCR cDNA molecules. First-strand cDNA for TCR alpha and beta chains was synthesized from specific primers in the conserved constant-segment region. Each cDNA library was double barcoded, with a SMART-Mk sample barcode plus Illumina barcodes, to control for contamination. TruSeq adapter sequences along with Illumina sample barcodes were introduced in two successive PCR steps. The Illumina HiSeq platform was used with custom primers to sequence TCR alpha and beta cDNA libraries. On the authors' methods: MiGEC processed the raw reads to extract unique molecular identifiers, while MiXCR was used to determine the CDR3 positions. For each individual, recombination models were inferred using an EM algorithm with the repgenHMM and IGoR tools. The tcR package in R was used for shared clonotype analysis, with sharing normalized by the product of cloneset sizes. To study raw recombination free of thymic and clonal selection effects, out-of-frame nonproductive sequences were analyzed. Starting from the raw public reads, TCRdb applied fastp trimming at Q25, assembled clones with MiXCR and retained in-frame beta chains. When rows share a CDR3 protein, they turn into one entry using the most common DNA and genes. For this entry, the V and J calls and clone size follow TCRdb and not the study's own pipeline. This sample holds about 240,000 distinct CDR3 sequences; roughly 10% were observed only once. Over 8% of the sample is held by the ten biggest clonotypes.

From the cysteine through the phenylalanine, the CDR3 covers 14 amino acids. Here the CDR3 DNA is all that survives: 42 bases in frame from base 1. V is cut back by 4 bases and J by 4 bases, with 6 bases in the junction unmatched. The germline V gene supplies CDR1 SGHDN and CDR2 FVKESK. Here is what the overall study found, with its caveats: Because the same donors could not be followed over many years, the conclusions relied on cross-sectional statistical analysis. Zero-insertion analyses could be partly confounded by invariant T cells such as MAIT and iNKT, though diverse VJ usage argued against such confounding for most clonotypes. A weaker excess of twin sharing was found in beta out-of-frame sequences because the signal-to-noise ratio was lowered by fewer shared sequences. Out-of-frame TCR alpha sequences shared between twins showed an excess of low generation-probability sequences compared with coincidental sharing between unrelated individuals. In monozygotic twins, out-of-frame TCR alpha sharing was systematically underestimated by recombination models, although the models agreed with sharing between unrelated individuals. Fewer insertions were carried by abundant cord blood beta clonotypes; a weaker similar trend was observed in young adult naive repertoires, while no such trend was observed in memory repertoires.

Every donor in the study was a healthy Caucasian. Miltenyi CD45RO+ enrichment and human naive T-cell isolation kits were used to isolate memory (CD45RO+) and naive T cells from PBMC. About this clonotype: Its antigen is currently not known. No per-base quality is available; no much larger clone lies one base away.

The V and J genes are TRBV14 and TRBJ1-2, with 7 bases matching TRBD1. The source of this sequence is a man aged 45-65 years in good health. Sequenced: memory T cells sorted from blood. The cell subset or site label, as the study defines it: CD45RO+ enriched T cells. The DNA sequence follows: TGTGCCAGCAGCCCACCGGGACAGAGCTATGGCTACACCTTC. Its amino acids are CASSPPGQSYGYTF.